This paragraph covers one T cell receptor beta chain sequence. What it recognizes is unknown. Approximately 510 nanograms of biopsy DNA per sample underwent TCRB immunosequencing. Only in-frame clones appear in the TCRdb table, and some are missing; sequencing was by immunoSEQ multiplex PCR. Of roughly 9,600 clones listed, 76% are singletons. The data originate from a study of T cell repertoires in ileal Crohn's disease. Findings and caveats of the study: Compared with CD4 T cells, sorted CD8 cells carried more expanded clones.

The CDR3 contains 13 residues. CDR1 and CDR2 (germline): SNHLY, FYNNEI. V was cut by 5 bases and J by 5 bases, with 12 bases left in between. The receptor's source is an adult with Crohn's disease. Source material: ileal tissue. The V and J genes are TRBV2 and TRBJ1-2, with D perhaps TRBD1 (6 bases). The CDR3 reads CASSYGQSYGYTF. The CDR3 nucleotides are TGTGCCAGCAGTTATGGACAGTCGTATGGCTACACCTTC.